These 5 T cell receptor beta chains were all obtained from the same sample, sequenced in a study of blood T cell repertoires in COVID-19. Produced via immunoSEQ multiplex PCR; TCRdb's table is partial and in-frame only. The sample consists of 400,000 to 450,000 clones, more than 70% of them appearing once. The sample taken for sequencing was peripheral blood. The receptors derive from a woman aged 45-65 years with COVID-19, enrolled during active disease.

The chain is built from TRBV29-1 and TRBJ1-2; 7 nucleotides line up with TRBD1. This CDR3 comprises 12 residues. Losses at the gene ends were 6 bases for V and 6 bases for J; bases not matched to a gene: 7. CDR1 and CDR2 (germline): SQVTM, ANQGSEA. The chain's CDR3 is CSVMDRSNGYTF. Written as DNA, the CDR3 is TGCAGCGTCATGGACAGGAGCAATGGCTACACCTTC.

The V call is TRBV19, the J call TRBJ2-1; 7 bases are shared with TRBD2. Germline V CDR1 and CDR2: LNHDA, SQIVND (reference sequence). This CDR3 is 14 amino acids long. The trim removed 4 bases at V and 3 bases at J, leaving 3 bases unmatched. The CDR3 nucleotides are TGTGCCAGTAGTACTGCTAGCGGCTACAATGAGCAGTTCTTC. Protein sequence: CASSTASGYNEQFF.

This clone was recorded only once. The rearrangement links TRBV2 to TRBJ1-1; D unclear. V was shortened by 6 bases and J by 3 bases, with 17 bases between the two germline ends. The CDR3 spans 15 residues. Per the germline V gene, CDR1 is SNHLY and CDR2 is FYNNEI. The CDR3 DNA reads TGTGCCAGCAGGGGAGGGTCACAATGGGACACTGAAGCTTTCTTT. This sequence encodes CASRGGSQWDTEAFF.

The rearrangement links TRBV27 to TRBJ2-7; possible D gene TRBD2, 5 bases. The CDR3 contains 11 residues. The ends were cut back, 6 bases at V and 4 bases at J, with 7 bases in the middle. Germline V gene data show CDR1 as MNHEY and CDR2 as SMNVEV (reference sequence). CDR3 in amino acids: CASRGGYEQYF. The CDR3 nucleotides are TGTGCCAGCAGGGGCGGGTACGAGCAGTACTTC.

V usage is TRBV5-6 and J usage is TRBJ2-3, with D possibly being TRBD2 (7 bases). Germline V CDR1 and CDR2: SGHDT, YYEEEE. The ends were cut back, 0 bases at V and 6 bases at J, with 11 bases in the middle. This CDR3 has 14 residues. CDR3 sequence reads: CASSLAGGADTQYF. CDR3 sequence (DNA): TGTGCCAGCAGCTTGGCTGGGGGGGCGGATACGCAGTATTTT.